The T cell receptor beta chain under discussion was sequenced for a study of T cell changes during pregnancy in multiple sclerosis. Assay used: immunoSEQ multiplex PCR; TCRdb lists only in-frame clones, some missing. The data show approximately 100,000 clones, 90% to 95% seen once. The CDR3 is 18 amino acids. Germline V CDR1 and CDR2: SGHVS, FQNEAQ. V lost 1 base to trimming and J lost 1 base; unmatched junction nucleotides: 6. This TCR was recovered from a female donor with multiple sclerosis, enrolled in a pregnancy study. The V and J genes are TRBV7-8 and TRBJ2-3, with TRBD2 matching 12 bases. The specimen comprised peripheral blood, sampled after pregnancy. CDR3 loop: CASSLGWASGGGTDTQYF. Here the CDR3 DNA reads TGTGCCAGCAGCTTAGGGTGGGCTAGCGGGGGGGGCACAGATACGCAGTATTTT.